This T cell receptor beta chain was recorded in a study of blood T cell repertoires in COVID-19. The V gene lost 2 bases and the J gene lost 4 bases, with 17 bases spanning the gap. CDR3 length: 16 amino acids. CDR1 and CDR2 from the germline V gene are ENHRY and SYGVKD. Assay used: immunoSEQ multiplex PCR; TCRdb lists only in-frame clones, some missing. Among under 150,000 clones listed, 75% to 80% were seen once. Sequenced: PBMCs or T cells enriched from blood (not recorded which). The gene calls are TRBV10-3 and TRBJ1-2, with D maybe TRBD1 (6 bases). The clonotype was recovered from a woman aged 50 to 65 who had recovered from COVID-19. CDR3 sequence reads: CAISEPRRGAGYGYTF. The CDR3 nucleotides read TGTGCCATCAGTGAGCCCCGGCGGGGGGCGGGCTATGGCTACACCTTC.